The clone carrying this T cell receptor beta chain has at least ten counts. In a library made to pick up alpha chains, this beta chain is a stray read with a size that means little. This sample stems from a study of spatial heterogeneity in lung cancer. On the study more broadly: Sequencing consistently turned up more beta-chain sequences than alpha-chain sequences. On average, each unique TCR and UMI combination appeared more than ten times in raw reads.

TCR cDNA molecules were tagged individually, and each one carried a unique molecular identifier. A single record per CDR3 protein comes from TCRdb applying MiXCR to the 5' RACE reads. The table includes about 13,000 distinct CDR3 sequences, 5.2% detected once. Described time point: sample taken at primary tumor resection. From tumor, nontumor lung or frozen PBMC, whole RNA was taken unsorted for sequencing. The cohort: approximately 66 early-stage, untreated non-small cell lung cancer patients. Trimming cost V 2 bases and J 2 bases; bases outside gene matches: 7. CDR1 and CDR2 from the germline V gene are MGHRA and YSYEKL. The CDR3 is made up of 18 amino acids.

Material: lung tumor tissue, obtained at surgery. This clonotype originated in a human donor with early-stage non-small cell lung cancer. This chain uses TRBV4-1 with TRBJ1-3; 12 nucleotides match TRBD1. The CDR3 protein is CASSQTPGQGATGNTIYF. CDR3 DNA: TGCGCCAGCAGCCAAACCCCGGGACAGGGGGCGACTGGAAACACCATATATTTT.